Detailed here is one T cell receptor beta chain. Cohort allocation depended upon clinical history that participants reported. The sample originates from a study of blood T cell repertoires in COVID-19. About the research overall: T cells, B-cell-depleted T cells, or PBMCs provided the cDNA or gDNA that served as material.

TCRdb keeps only in-frame clones here, not all; method: immunoSEQ multiplex PCR. This sample carries roughly 200,000 clones, 70% to 90% of them seen once, and the ten largest clones take under 4%. Trimming cost V 7 bases and J 8 bases, with 14 bases left between them. CDR1 is SNHLY and CDR2 is FYNNEI in the germline V gene. The length of the CDR3 is 12 residues. The V and J genes are TRBV2 and TRBJ1-2; D not certain. The receptor comes from a woman in her forties with acute COVID-19. The sample comprised PBMCs or T cells enriched from blood (not recorded which). In DNA form, the CDR3 reads TGTGCCAGCACGCCGTACAGTTTCGGCTACACCTTC. Encoded protein: CASTPYSFGYTF. The full variable domain, in which reference TRBV2 and TRBJ1-2 provide the parts outside the CDR3, is EPEVTQTPSHQVTQMGQEVILRCVPISNHLYFYWYRQILGQKVEFLVSFYNNEISEKSEIFDDQFSVERPDGSNFTLKIRSTKLEDSAMYFCASTPYSFGYTFGSGTRLTVV.